The source of this T cell receptor beta chain is a study of spatial heterogeneity in lung cancer (dated by TCRdb to between 2018 and 2021). Background for the entire study: Beta-chain transcripts were consistently detected in greater numbers than alpha-chain transcripts, which likely reflects a higher abundance of beta-chain transcripts. Nonsynonymous mutation counts, determined by whole-exome sequencing of tumor tissue, were related to TCR repertoire features. In non-small cell lung cancer, the study quantitatively compared TCR alpha and beta repertoires across several tumor regions, matched nontumor lung, and blood. At surgery, hundreds of tumor regions, approximately 64 matched nontumor lung samples and a few dozen PBMC samples were TCR-sequenced for both alpha and beta chains. In the raw uncorrected reads, each unique combination of TCR and UMI appeared more than ten times on average.

This clonotype was seen at least ten times. Its antigen is currently not known. No base quality values were provided; no much bigger clone lies one nucleotide off. V sheds 7 bases and J sheds 0 bases, leaving 6 bases between their ends. CDR3 length: 12 amino acids, cysteine to phenylalanine. Only the CDR3 region is kept as DNA, spanning 36 bases read in frame from base 1. CDR1 and CDR2 (SGHTA, FQGNSA) derive from the germline V gene. What the research found in general, with its limitations: Ubiquitous expanded tumor TCRs were detected in blood more often at tumor resection than at routine follow-up. Confirming at a functional level the hypothesis that regional TCRs recognize regional mutations was considered to require additional single-cell paired TCR alpha and beta sequencing.

Libraries were prepared through 5' RACE. Sequencing instrument: NextSeq 500. In the TCR library protocol, a unique molecular identifier was attached to each TCR cDNA molecule so that PCR and sequencing errors could be corrected. Under the source paper's analysis protocol: TCR identification, UMI-based error correction and CDR3 extraction were all carried out with Decombinator tools. TCRs above a frequency of 2 per 1,000, corresponding to the top 1% of the tumor frequency distribution, were defined as expanded. Each repertoire was subsampled 100 times to 5,000 TCRs, after which Renyi diversity was computed with the R vegan package. To build CDR3 similarity networks, amino acid triplet string-kernel similarity was used, and CDR3s were connected when their pairwise similarity was above 0.82. TCRdb applied fastp at Q25 and MiXCR to the public reads, then kept only in-frame beta chains. Rows matching on CDR3 protein sequence are summarized as one entry with the most common DNA and genes. The authors' filters were not applied to this entry. The sample includes more than 35,000 distinct CDR3 sequences, with approximately 5.6% observed a single time. About a quarter of the sample rests with the top ten.

This specimen's time point label, per the study, means: sample taken at primary tumor resection. Donors were around 69 patients with early-stage, untreated non-small cell lung cancer from the lung TRACERx cohort. TCR sequencing used whole RNA extracted from tumor and nontumor lung tissue, or from cryopreserved PBMC samples, without cell sorting. Patients were selected for TCR sequencing only if sufficient RNA was available from at least two tumor regions. The chain uses TRBV7-2 and TRBJ1-1, with the D gene not clear enough to name. The TCR originated in a female donor with early-stage non-small cell lung cancer. The sequencing here drew on PBMCs, taken at surgery. The DNA sequence is given as TGTGCCAGCACCCGAGTGAACACTGAAGCTTTCTTT. Translated, it reads CASTRVNTEAFF. Joined to the reference TRBV7-2 and TRBJ1-1 proteins, this CDR3 gives the full variable domain: GAGVSQSPSNKVTEKGKDVELRCDPISGHTALYWYRQSLGQGLEFLIYFQGNSAPDKSGLPSDRFSAERTGGSVSTLTIQRTQQEDSAVYLCASTRVNTEAFFGQGTRLTVV.